Below, 14 T cell receptor beta chains from the same sample are listed, as sequenced in a study of blood T cell repertoires in COVID-19. Using immunoSEQ multiplex PCR, the repertoire was profiled, and TCRdb retains in-frame clones only, with some absent. Among about 90,000 clones listed, 80% to 90% were seen once. The sequenced sample was peripheral blood. These receptors were taken from a man at least 80 years old with acute or convalescent COVID-19.

V gene TRBV24-1 combines with J gene TRBJ1-6; TRBD1 might be the D (5 bases). V lost 4 bases and J 7 bases, leaving 13 bases between the germline ends. Germline loops: CDR1 KGHDR, CDR2 SFDVKD. The CDR3 has 15 amino acids. This CDR3 is CATSDSGTRNSPLHF. In DNA, the CDR3 is TGTGCCACCAGTGACTCCGGGACTCGGAATTCACCCCTCCACTTT.

The chain employs TRBV2 and TRBJ1-5; possibly TRBD1 for D (5 bases). Looked up from germline, CDR1 is SNHLY and CDR2 is FYNNEI. Trimming shortened V by 6 bases and J by 1 base, and 13 bases separated the two germline ends. The CDR3 spans 15 residues. The CDR3 DNA follows: TGTGCCAGCAGGGACGCTCGGGGGAGCAATCAGCCCCAGCATTTT. Its translation is CASRDARGSNQPQHF.

The V and J genes are TRBV29-1 and TRBJ2-2; D unresolved. Per the germline V gene, CDR1 is SQVTM and CDR2 is ANQGSEA. The CDR3 sequence is 15 residues long. The V end was cut by 4 bases, the J end by 1 base, with 13 bases between. The CDR3: CSVASNQENTGELFF. In DNA form, the CDR3 reads TGCAGCGTTGCCTCCAACCAGGAGAACACCGGGGAGCTGTTTTTT.

This clone was recorded at least ten times. This sequence joins TRBV5-4 and TRBJ2-2; 7 positions agree with TRBD1. CDR1 SGHNT and CDR2 YYREEE come from the germline V gene (reference sequence). This CDR3 is built from 13 residues. The J segment lost 6 bases and the V segment lost 4 bases, leaving 3 bases of the junction unmatched. The CDR3 nucleotides read TGTGCCAGCAGCGTCACAGGGGCCGGGGAGCTGTTTTTT. Its protein is CASSVTGAGELFF.

In DNA form, the CDR3 reads TGTGCCAGCAGTGAAAGGACACCAGCCTACGAGCAGTACTTC. Translating gives CASSERTPAYEQYF. The chain uses TRBV6-1 and TRBJ2-7; D possibly corresponds to TRBD1 (5 bases). The V end was cut by 2 bases, the J end by 2 bases, with 10 bases between. This CDR3 region has 14 residues. Germline V CDR1 and CDR2: MNHNS, SASEGT.

The chain combines TRBV30 with TRBJ1-4, with 7 bases identical to TRBD1. Germline CDR1 is GTSNPN and CDR2 is SVGIG (reference sequence). V was pared by 1 base and J by 5 bases, with 4 bases of the junction left unmatched. The CDR3 consists of 14 residues. CDR3 residues: CAWSATTGNEKLFF. For the CDR3, the DNA is TGTGCCTGGAGTGCTACGACAGGGAATGAAAAACTGTTTTTT.

In its sample, this clone was seen a few times. The genes are TRBV5-4 and TRBJ2-1; 10 bases map to TRBD2. CDR3 length equals 15 residues. V lost 5 bases and J lost 10; bases outside the gene matches: 12. Germline assignment: CDR1 SGHNT and CDR2 YYREEE (reference sequence). The CDR3 is CASSYLAGVGIEQFF. The CDR3 nucleotides read TGTGCCAGCAGTTATCTAGCGGGAGTGGGTATCGAGCAGTTCTTC. Based on the CDR3 plus reference TRBV5-4 and TRBJ2-1, the full variable domain is ETGVTQSPTHLIKTRGQQVTLRCSSQSGHNTVSWYQQALGQGPQFIFQYYREEENGRGNFPPRFSGLQFPNYSSELNVNALELDDSALYLCASSYLAGVGIEQFFGPGTRLTVL.

The chain joins TRBV5-1 to TRBJ1-2; D is ambiguous. The V gene lost 5 bases and the J gene lost 0 bases, with 11 bases spanning the gap. CDR1 SGHRS and CDR2 YFSETQ come from the germline V gene. The CDR3 extends over 14 amino acids. The DNA of the CDR3 is TGCGCCAGCAGTCCTACAGCCTCTAACTATGGCTACACCTTC. Protein product: CASSPTASNYGYTF.

The V gene is TRBV6-5, the J gene TRBJ2-5, with 10 bases lining up with TRBD1. The CDR3 has 15 residues. Germline loops: CDR1 MNHEY, CDR2 SVGAGI. V lost 6 bases, J lost 4 bases, and 8 bases stayed unmatched. The CDR3 sequence: CASRRDRGVGETQYF. CDR3 DNA sequence: TGTGCCAGCAGACGGGACAGGGGAGTTGGAGAGACCCAGTACTTC.

The chain recombines TRBV5-5 with TRBJ2-1, with 9 bases identical to TRBD2. The V gene end was trimmed by 0 bases and the J gene end by 0 bases; junction bases not matched to a gene: 7. In germline, CDR1 is SGHKS, CDR2 YYEKEE (reference sequence). The CDR3 extends over 18 amino acids. Here the CDR3 reads CASSLAGISGSSYNEQFF. As DNA, the CDR3 is TGTGCCAGCAGCTTGGCCGGGATTAGCGGGAGCTCCTACAATGAGCAGTTCTTC.

The V gene is TRBV19, the J gene TRBJ2-2; TRBD1 matches at 7 bases. V shed 4 bases and J 6 bases; nucleotides not matched to a gene: 8. The CDR3 is made up of 15 amino acids. Germline-derived CDR1 and CDR2 are LNHDA and SQIVND (reference sequence). This CDR3 is CASSKRTGWAGELFF. As DNA, the CDR3 is TGTGCCAGTAGTAAACGGACAGGATGGGCCGGGGAGCTGTTTTTT.

The chain couples TRBV5-1 to TRBJ2-2; TRBD2 might be the D (6 bases). Germline V gives CDR1 SGHRS, CDR2 YFSETQ. With 0 bases removed from V and 2 bases from J, the gap between germline ends came to 8 bases. The CDR3 is 15 residues long. CDR3: CASSLAGDNTGELFF. The CDR3 nucleotides read TGCGCCAGCAGCTTGGCGGGAGATAACACCGGGGAGCTGTTTTTT.

This sequence joins TRBV3-1 (or the pseudogene TRBV3-2) and TRBJ2-5; 8 bases align to TRBD1. Losses at the gene ends were 5 bases for V and 5 bases for J; bases not matched to a gene: 10. The V gene's germline CDR1 is LGHDT and CDR2 YNNKEL (reference sequence). The CDR3 spans 15 residues. In nucleotides, the CDR3 is TGTGCCAGCAGCAGATACGGACAGGGTAGGGAGACCCAGTACTTC. This encodes CASSRYGQGRETQYF.

The chain carries TRBV10-3 and TRBJ1-3; D is perhaps TRBD1 (6 bases). The germline V and J ends were trimmed by 0 bases and 4 bases, with 16 bases remaining between them. CDR1 ENHRY and CDR2 SYGVKD come from the germline V gene. The CDR3 runs 17 residues. The CDR3 region is CAISESITGKAGNTIYF. DNA of the CDR3: TGTGCCATCAGTGAGTCGATAACAGGGAAAGCGGGAAACACCATATATTTT.